This T cell receptor (beta chain) was obtained from a study of cytomegalovirus exposure and HLA in healthy donors. Regarding the study as a whole: Associated with cytomegalovirus, according to the listing, were 150 to 200 TCR beta chains.

Concerning this clone itself: The target antigen is unknown.

Germline CDR1 is SNHLY and CDR2 is FYNNEI. The V gene lost 7 bases and the J gene lost 4 bases, with 19 bases spanning the gap. The CDR3 loop spans 15 amino acids. Vbeta (60) and Jbeta (13) primers were used in the PCR. Sequencing was performed with immunoSEQ multiplex PCR; in TCRdb, only in-frame clones are kept and a portion is missing. The sample lists approximately 93,000 clones, about 66% occurring once. The sequenced sample consisted of PBMCs. This clonotype was sampled from a boy aged 5 to 17 in good health and CMV-seropositive. The chain carries TRBV2 and TRBJ1-1; D unresolved. As DNA, the CDR3 is TGTGCCAGCACCCCCGGGTGGCACCTGGGCACTGAAGCTTTCTTT. Protein product: CASTPGWHLGTEAFF.